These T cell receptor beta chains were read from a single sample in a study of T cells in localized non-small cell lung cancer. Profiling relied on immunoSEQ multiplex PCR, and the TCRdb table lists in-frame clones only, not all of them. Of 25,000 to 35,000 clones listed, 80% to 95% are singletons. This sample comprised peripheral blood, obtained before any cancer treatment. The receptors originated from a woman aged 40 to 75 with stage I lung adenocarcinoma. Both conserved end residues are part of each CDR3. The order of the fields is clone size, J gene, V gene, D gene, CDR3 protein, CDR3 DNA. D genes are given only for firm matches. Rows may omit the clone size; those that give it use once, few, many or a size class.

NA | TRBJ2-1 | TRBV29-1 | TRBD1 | CSVPPGQGAYNEQFF | TGCAGCGTACCCCCGGGACAGGGGGCCTACAATGAGCAGTTCTTC
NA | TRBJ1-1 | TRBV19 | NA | CASSIRPGTGGGNTEAFF | TGTGCCAGTAGTATAAGGCCCGGGACCGGGGGGGGGAACACTGAAGCTTTCTTT
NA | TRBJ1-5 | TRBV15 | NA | CATSRDLGGRGNQPQHF | TGTGCCACCAGCAGAGATCTGGGGGGCCGGGGCAATCAGCCCCAGCATTTT
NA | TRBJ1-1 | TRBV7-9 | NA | CASSLEGRALFF | TGTGCCAGCAGCTTAGAGGGTCGGGCGCTATTCTTT
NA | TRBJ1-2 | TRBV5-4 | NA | CASSATGGADYGYTF | TGTGCCAGCAGCGCTACGGGGGGGGCTGATTATGGCTACACCTTC
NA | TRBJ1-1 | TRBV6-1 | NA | CASSLQGTLNTEAFF | TGTGCCAGCAGTCTTCAGGGGACTCTGAACACTGAAGCTTTCTTT
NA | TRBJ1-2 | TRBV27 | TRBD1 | CASSSRGRSYGYTF | TGTGCCAGCAGTTCTAGGGGGCGAAGCTATGGCTACACCTTC
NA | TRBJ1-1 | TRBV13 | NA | CASSLAGGTEAFF | TGTGCCAGCAGCTTAGCGGGGGGGACTGAAGCTTTCTTT
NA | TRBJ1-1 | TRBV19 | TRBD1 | CASSSWTGEAFF | TGTGCCAGTAGTTCCTGGACAGGGGAGGCTTTCTTT
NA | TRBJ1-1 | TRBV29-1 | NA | CSVSTTPNTEAFF | TGCAGCGTTTCGACGACTCCGAACACTGAAGCTTTCTTT
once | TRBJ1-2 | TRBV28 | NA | CASSLGSYGYTF | TGTGCCAGCAGTTTGGGCAGCTATGGCTACACCTTC
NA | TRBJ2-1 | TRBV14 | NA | CASSLQGSYNEQFF | TGTGCCAGCAGCCTCCAGGGTTCCTACAATGAGCAGTTCTTC
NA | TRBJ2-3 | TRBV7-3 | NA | CASSPSRVTDTQYF | TGTGCCAGCAGTCCCTCACGGGTTACAGATACGCAGTATTTT
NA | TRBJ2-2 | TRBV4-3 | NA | CASSHNTGELFF | TGCGCCAGCAGCCATAACACCGGGGAGCTGTTTTTT
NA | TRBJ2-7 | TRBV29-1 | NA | CSVGGFSYEQYF | TGCAGCGTTGGAGGCTTCTCCTACGAGCAGTACTTC
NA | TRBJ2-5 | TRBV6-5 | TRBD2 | CASSAPAGKGETQYF | TGTGCCAGCAGCGCCCCAGCGGGGAAGGGAGAGACCCAGTACTTC
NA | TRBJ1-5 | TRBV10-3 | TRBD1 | CAISPGQYSNQPQHF | TGTGCCATCAGCCCGGGACAGTATAGCAATCAGCCCCAGCATTTT
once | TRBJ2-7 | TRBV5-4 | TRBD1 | CASSLPGQGRYEQYF | TGTGCCAGCAGCTTACCGGGACAGGGCCGCTACGAGCAGTACTTC
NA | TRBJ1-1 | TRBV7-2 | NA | CASSLEEIWPIDAFF | TGTGCCAGCAGCTTAGAAGAAATCTGGCCAATCGACGCTTTCTTT
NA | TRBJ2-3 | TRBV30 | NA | CASQTSPVGQGRDTQYF | TGTGCCTCCCAGACATCTCCCGTGGGCCAAGGCAGAGATACGCAGTATTTT
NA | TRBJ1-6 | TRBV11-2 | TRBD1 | CASSLDTTGVGSPLHF | TGTGCCAGCAGCTTAGACACGACAGGGGTAGGGTCACCCCTCCACTTT
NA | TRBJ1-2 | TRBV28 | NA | CASRGVGGQGYTF | TGTGCCAGCAGGGGGGTAGGGGGGCAAGGCTACACCTTC
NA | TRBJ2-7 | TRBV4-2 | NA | CASSQLLMDEQYF | TGTGCCAGCAGCCAGCTCCTAATGGACGAGCAGTACTTC